This paragraph covers one TCR beta chain sequence. The target antigen is unknown. The data stem from a study of OX40 agonist ivuxolimab in advanced cancers. The data were produced by immunoSEQ multiplex PCR, yet TCRdb's version contains in-frame clones alone and is incomplete. The data show 90,000 or so clones, roughly 90% seen once. General study results and limits: Researchers report that CD8+ T cells had, on average, more expanded clones than CD4+.

V was cut by 6 bases and J by 2 bases, with 13 bases left in between. Germline V gene data show CDR1 as SNHLY and CDR2 as FYNNEI. This CDR3 is 15 amino acids long. The sequence derives from an adult with an advanced solid tumor such as melanoma, head and neck, liver or kidney cancer. V and J are TRBV2 and TRBJ2-2, with D possibly matching TRBD1 (7 bases). The sample consisted of CD4+ or CD8+ T cells sorted from blood, taken in a trial of the OX40 agonist ivuxolimab. CDR3 bases: TGTGCCAGCAGCCGACAGGGAGGAAACACCGGGGAGCTGTTTTTT. It translates to CASSRQGGNTGELFF.